This is a list of T cell receptor beta chains from one sample in a study of sequential checkpoint blockade in melanoma. The table came from immunoSEQ multiplex PCR; TCRdb's copy has only in-frame clones and leaves some out. The repertoire holds 1,500 to 2,000 clones, with around 25% as singletons. The sample in question was tumor tissue (inferred from file names), obtained from a patient given nivolumab and ipilimumab in sequence. Every receptor here comes from a human donor with melanoma. Both conserved end residues are part of each CDR3. Fields, in order: J gene, V gene, D gene, clone size, CDR3 DNA, CDR3 protein. A D gene is named only where the DNA matches it firmly. The size entry is marked missing in some rows and otherwise reads once, few, many or a size class.

TRBJ1-2	TRBV11-3	TRBD1	many	TGTGCCAGCAGCTTTCCGGGACAGGGGATGGACAACTATGGCTACACCTTC	CASSFPGQGMDNYGYTF
TRBJ1-4	TRBV19	TRBD1	few	TGTGCCAGTAGAAAGGGGGACAGGGCTGAAAAACTGTTTTTT	CASRKGDRAEKLFF
TRBJ1-2	TRBV11-3	.	medium-sized	TGTGCCAGCAGCTCGACGGGGAAGAGCCTCTATGGCTACACCTTC	CASSSTGKSLYGYTF
TRBJ1-3	TRBV6-8	TRBD1	few	TGTGCCAGCAGTTTCGGACAGGCGGCGCCTGGAAACACCATATATTTT	CASSFGQAAPGNTIYF
TRBJ1-1	TRBV11-3	.	medium-sized	TGTGCCAGCAGCTTGGGGAAGATGAACACTGAAGCTTTCTTT	CASSLGKMNTEAFF
TRBJ2-1	TRBV11-3	.	medium-sized	TGTGCCAGCAGCAACAGGGTTCTTTACAATGAGCAGTTCTTC	CASSNRVLYNEQFF
TRBJ1-2	TRBV11-3	.	many	TGTGCCAGCAGCCCGGGGGGTCCAGGCGTCTATGGCTACACCTTC	CASSPGGPGVYGYTF
TRBJ1-5	TRBV19	.	few	TGTGCCAGTAGTACGGACATCTCTCAGCCCCAGCATTTT	CASSTDISQPQHF
TRBJ1-4	TRBV6-8	.	.	TGTGCCAGCAGACGTGTAGAGAATGAAAAACTGTTTTTT	CASRRVENEKLFF
TRBJ2-1	TRBV11-3	TRBD2	medium-sized	TGTGCCAGCAGCTCAGTAGCGGGGGGAGCGGATGAGCAGTTCTTC	CASSSVAGGADEQFF
TRBJ2-7	TRBV18	TRBD1	.	TGTGCCAGCTCACGCACCGGGACAGGAGGCTACGAGCAGTACTTC	CASSRTGTGGYEQYF
TRBJ2-5	TRBV11-3	.	medium-sized	TGTGCCAGCAGCTTGGGCGACAGGTGGGGGACCCAGTACTTC	CASSLGDRWGTQYF
TRBJ1-2	TRBV11-3	.	medium-sized	TGTGCCAGCAGCACCACGACAGCCTTCTATGGCTACACCTTC	CASSTTTAFYGYTF
TRBJ1-2	TRBV25-1	.	.	TGTGCCAGCAGTGAAAATAGGGAGCTTGATGGCTACACCTTC	CASSENRELDGYTF
TRBJ1-1	TRBV11-3	.	.	TGTGCCAGCAGCCCCCCGGGGGCTTGGGGCACTGAAGCTTTCTTT	CASSPPGAWGTEAFF
TRBJ1-5	TRBV19	TRBD1	.	TGTGCCAGTAGTGACAGGGGGATCGCGTTAGGAGGCAATCAGCCCCAGCATTTT	CASSDRGIALGGNQPQHF
TRBJ2-5	TRBV28	.	.	TGTGCCAGCAGGGGGGGGCCGACGGAGACCCAGTACTTC	CASRGGPTETQYF
TRBJ2-1	TRBV28	.	few	TGTGCCAGCAGTTTTACGGCCGTTTGGGTTGTGCAGTTCTTC	CASSFTAVWVVQFF
TRBJ2-1	TRBV11-3	.	few	TGTGCCAGCAGCCCTGTAGGGAGGGGGGGTACCTACAATGAGCAGTTCTTC	CASSPVGRGGTYNEQFF
TRBJ2-7	TRBV19	.	.	TGTGCCAGTAGTATGTACAGGCGGACCTACGAGCAGTACTTC	CASSMYRRTYEQYF
TRBJ2-7	TRBV6-8	.	.	TGTGCCAGCAGTGCCAGGGGCCGCTACGAGCAGTACTTC	CASSARGRYEQYF
TRBJ1-1	TRBV11-3	.	medium-sized	TGTGCCAGCAGCTTAGAGGGGGCCCCTCTGAGTGGGAACACTGAAGCTTTCTTT	CASSLEGAPLSGNTEAFF
TRBJ2-1	TRBV11-3	TRBD2	few	TGTGCCAGCAACGGGTGGGGGGGCTACAATGAGCAGTTCTTC	CASNGWGGYNEQFF
TRBJ1-2	TRBV10-2	TRBD1	few	TGCGCCAGCAGTGAGACCGCAGGGGGCTATGGCTACACCTTC	CASSETAGGYGYTF
TRBJ1-1	TRBV10-3	.	.	TGTGCCATCAGTGAGTCGGTAAGCGGAGGGGAAGCTTTCTTT	CAISESVSGGEAFF
TRBJ1-1	TRBV2	.	few	TGTGCCAGCAGTGTGGGGGGGCAGGGGTACACTGAAGCTTTCTTT	CASSVGGQGYTEAFF
TRBJ1-1	TRBV10-2	.	.	TGCGCCAGCACGCATCATACAGGGACAGAAGCTTTCTTT	CASTHHTGTEAFF
TRBJ2-3	TRBV6-8	.	.	TGTGCCAGCAGATCCGGGATCCACACAGATACGCAGTATTTT	CASRSGIHTDTQYF
TRBJ2-1	TRBV5-1	.	.	TGCGCCAGCAGCTTGGTAGGAGGGGGCGCACTTGAGCAGTTCTTC	CASSLVGGGALEQFF
TRBJ1-1	TRBV14	TRBD1	few	TGTGCCAGCAGCCTCCGGACAGGGTTAACGGACACTGAAGCTTTCTTT	CASSLRTGLTDTEAFF
TRBJ1-1	TRBV6-8	.	few	TGTGCCAGCAGTTACTCGGAGGGGGGGGGCACTGAAGCTTTCTTT	CASSYSEGGGTEAFF
TRBJ1-2	TRBV6-8	.	.	TGTGCCAGCAGTACCTCCCCGTTTGGCCTCTATGGCTACACCTTC	CASSTSPFGLYGYTF
TRBJ2-1	TRBV11-3	TRBD2	medium-sized	TGTGCCAGCAGCCGAGGGACTAGCGGGGGTGCCTCCTACAATGAGCAGTTCTTC	CASSRGTSGGASYNEQFF
TRBJ2-6	TRBV12-1	.	once	TGTGCCAGCAGCTCGCAGGATATAGGACAAAGTCGGGCCAACGTCCTGACTTTC	CASSSQDIGQSRANVLTF
TRBJ2-1	TRBV12-5	TRBD2	.	TGTGCCAGCTTATTTGGCAGGGAGGGAGATGAGCAGTTCTTC	CASLFGREGDEQFF
TRBJ2-5	TRBV11-3	.	medium-sized	TGTGCCAGCAGCCCATCCCTAACAGGGTCCGGTGAGACCCAGTACTTC	CASSPSLTGSGETQYF
TRBJ2-7	TRBV11-3	TRBD2	few	TGTGCCAGCAGCTCTCCGACTAGCGGGGGGGTCTACGAGCAGTACTTC	CASSSPTSGGVYEQYF
TRBJ2-7	TRBV12-5	.	few	TGTGCCAGCAACAGAGGGACCGTCTCGTTAGAGCAGTACTTC	CASNRGTVSLEQYF
TRBJ2-3	TRBV19	TRBD1	.	TGTGCCACCTCGACAGGGTTTGTTGATACGCAGTATTTT	CATSTGFVDTQYF
TRBJ2-2	TRBV11-3	.	medium-sized	TGTGCCAGCAGCTTATGGAGGACAACCCAGAACACCGGGGAGCTGTTTTTT	CASSLWRTTQNTGELFF
TRBJ1-1	TRBV6-8	.	.	TGTGCCAGCAGTGCTCTTGGGGGCATGAACACTGAAGCTTTCTTT	CASSALGGMNTEAFF
TRBJ1-5	TRBV15	.	.	TGTGCCACCAGCAGAGGGGAACGCAATCAGCCCCAGCATTTT	CATSRGERNQPQHF
TRBJ1-1	TRBV11-3	.	medium-sized	TGTGCCAGCAGCTTATCGCGACACAAGGGCACTGAAGCTTTCTTT	CASSLSRHKGTEAFF
TRBJ1-2	TRBV6-8	.	few	TGTGCCAGCAGTGACCCCCAGACAGTCAACTATGGCTACACCTTC	CASSDPQTVNYGYTF
TRBJ1-4	TRBV6-8	TRBD1	few	TGTGCCAGCAGTTACCGCAGGGGGAATGAAAAACTGTTTTTT	CASSYRRGNEKLFF
TRBJ2-7	TRBV6-8	TRBD1	few	TGTGCCAGCAGTGGACCACAGGGGACCACCTACGAGCAGTACTTC	CASSGPQGTTYEQYF